A selection of T cell receptor beta chains follows, all from one sample in a study of blood T cell repertoires in COVID-19. The repertoire was sequenced with immunoSEQ multiplex PCR; TCRdb's copy has only in-frame clones and lacks some. The sample comprises 150,000 to 200,000 clones, 82% of which are singletons, and around 8% rests with the top ten. Sequenced sample: peripheral blood. The source is a woman in her sixties or seventies with acute or convalescent COVID-19. The CDR3 runs from the conserved cysteine through the conserved F or W. The D gene is left open where the match is weak. Rows may omit the clone size; those that give it use once, few, many or a size class.

j_gene,d_gene,v_gene,abundance,CDR3nt,CDR3aa
TRBJ2-7,.,TRBV20-1,.,TGCAGTGCGGCAACTAACTACGAGCAGTACTTC,CSAATNYEQYF
TRBJ2-3,TRBD2,TRBV7-2,.,TGTGCCAGCAGCTTTACTAGCGGGAGCTCAGATACGCAGTATTTT,CASSFTSGSSDTQYF
TRBJ2-3,TRBD2,TRBV14,.,TGTGCCAGCAGCCAAGGCTTGGCTAGCGGGATCACAGATACGCAGTATTTT,CASSQGLASGITDTQYF
TRBJ2-3,TRBD1,TRBV30,.,TGTGCCTGGACCCAGGACAGGGGGCTCACAGATACGCAGTATTTT,CAWTQDRGLTDTQYF
TRBJ2-7,.,TRBV7-2,.,TGTGCCAGCAGCACTACCTGGGAGGGGGTCTACGAGCAGTACTTC,CASSTTWEGVYEQYF
TRBJ1-5,TRBD1,TRBV7-8,few,TGTGCCAGCAGCCGAGGGGGCAGTAACAATCAGCCCCAGCATTTT,CASSRGGSNNQPQHF
TRBJ2-7,.,TRBV4-1,.,TGCGCCAGCAGCCAAGGGGAGGCCAGGGTGGGTGAGCAGTACTTC,CASSQGEARVGEQYF
TRBJ2-1,TRBD1,TRBV19,.,TGTGCCAGTAGTGCCCGGACAGGGAGGAATGAGCAGTTCTTC,CASSARTGRNEQFF
TRBJ1-2,.,TRBV28,.,TGTGCCAGCAGTTTCCAGGGTGGCTATGGCTACACCTTC,CASSFQGGYGYTF
TRBJ2-7,TRBD1,TRBV5-1,many,TGCGCCAGCCAAGACCGGGACAGGGGGCGAGACGAGCAGTACTTC,CASQDRDRGRDEQYF
TRBJ2-3,.,TRBV19,.,TGTGCCAGTAGTATAAGAAACATTTATAGCACAGATACGCAGTATTTT,CASSIRNIYSTDTQYF
TRBJ2-1,.,TRBV11-2,.,TGTGCCAGCAGCTGGGGAGGGGGGGCCTCTGAGCAGTTCTTC,CASSWGGGASEQFF
TRBJ2-1,.,TRBV2,.,TGTGCCAGCAGGGAGCACCAGGGACTCTACAATGAGCAGTTCTTC,CASREHQGLYNEQFF
TRBJ2-6,.,TRBV7-2,.,TGTGCCAGCAGCTTAGATCGGTTTTCTGGGGCCAACGTCCTGACTTTC,CASSLDRFSGANVLTF
TRBJ1-3,.,TRBV5-6,once,TGTGCCAGCAGCCGGGGACAAAACACCATATATTTT,CASSRGQNTIYF
TRBJ2-2,TRBD1,TRBV6-6,.,TGTGCCAGCAGTTACGACAGGGGAAACACCGGGGAGCTGTTTTTT,CASSYDRGNTGELFF
TRBJ2-1,TRBD2,TRBV19,.,TGTGCCAGTAGTCCCACGGGGGGTATCGTTATGAATGAGCAGTTCTTC,CASSPTGGIVMNEQFF
TRBJ1-2,.,TRBV28,.,TGTGCCAGCAGTTTACCCACGGGGTCGGGAGCCTATGGCTACACCTTC,CASSLPTGSGAYGYTF
TRBJ2-2,.,TRBV7-2,.,TGTGCCAGCAGGGGGGCCTCGAACACCGGGGAGCTGTTTTTT,CASRGASNTGELFF
TRBJ1-1,TRBD1,TRBV6-1,once,TGTGCCAGCAGTGAGGCAGGGGGCGCGAGTTGGACTGAAGCTTTCTTT,CASSEAGGASWTEAFF
TRBJ2-2,TRBD1,TRBV6-5,.,TGTGCCAGCAGTCCCCGGGACAGGGCTGTCGGGGAGCTGTTTTTT,CASSPRDRAVGELFF
TRBJ2-3,.,TRBV27,.,TGTGCCAGCAGGGGGGCGGCAGATACGCAGTATTTT,CASRGAADTQYF
TRBJ1-5,.,TRBV5-8,few,TGTGCCAGCAGCTTGGGACAGAGCAATCAGCCCCAGCATTTT,CASSLGQSNQPQHF
TRBJ1-5,.,TRBV4-2,.,TGTGCCAGCAGCCAAGCGGTGAATCAGCCCCAGCATTTT,CASSQAVNQPQHF
TRBJ2-6,.,TRBV2,.,TGTGCCAGCGACAAGGGAGCTGGGGCCAACGTCCTGACTTTC,CASDKGAGANVLTF
TRBJ2-7,TRBD1,TRBV9,.,TGTGCCAGCAGCCCTCAACGGACAGGGATCTACGAGCAGTACTTC,CASSPQRTGIYEQYF
TRBJ2-1,TRBD2,TRBV9,many,TGTGCCAGCAGCCCCTTTTCAGGACTAGCGGGAAACAATGAGCAGTTCTTC,CASSPFSGLAGNNEQFF
TRBJ2-3,TRBD2,TRBV5-1,.,TGCGCCAGCAGCTATAGCGGGGGGCTAAGCACAGATACGCAGTATTTT,CASSYSGGLSTDTQYF
TRBJ1-1,.,TRBV2,few,TGTGCCAGCAGTGCACGGAGGACTGAAGCTTTCTTT,CASSARRTEAFF
TRBJ2-1,TRBD2,TRBV10-2,.,TGCGCCAGCTTTCCGGGCCCCGGGAGGGATGAGCAGTTCTTC,CASFPGPGRDEQFF
TRBJ1-2,TRBD1,TRBV12-5,few,TGTGCTAGTGGGGCTCCGGGACAGAGCCTCTACACCTTC,CASGAPGQSLYTF
TRBJ1-2,TRBD1,TRBV15,.,TGTGCCACCAGCAGAGATAGGCCTGGAGGGGGCGCTAACTATGGCTACACCTTC,CATSRDRPGGGANYGYTF
TRBJ2-3,TRBD1,TRBV28,once,TGTGCCAGCAGTTTTTGGACAGGGGAAGGCACAGATACGCAGTATTTT,CASSFWTGEGTDTQYF
TRBJ2-1,.,TRBV28,.,TGTGCCAGCAGTTTACACAGGACAGCCCCCAACAATGAGCAGTTCTTC,CASSLHRTAPNNEQFF
TRBJ2-1,TRBD1,TRBV24-1,.,TGTGCCACCAGTACAGGGGTAGGAGAGCAGTTCTTC,CATSTGVGEQFF
TRBJ2-7,.,TRBV19,.,TGTGCCAGTAGTATAGATCCAGGTCCCTACGAGCAGTACTTC,CASSIDPGPYEQYF
TRBJ1-2,.,TRBV7-9,.,TGTGCCAGCAGCTTACCCCAAGCCTATGGCTACACCTTC,CASSLPQAYGYTF
TRBJ2-4,TRBD1,TRBV5-1,.,TGCGCCAGCAGCTCAGTCAATTCCGGGACAGGGAAGAACATTCAGTACTTC,CASSSVNSGTGKNIQYF
TRBJ1-5,.,TRBV3-1/TRBV3-2,.,TGTGCCAGCAGCCAGGGAACTGCGGGGGGTAGCAATCAGCCCCAGCATTTT,CASSQGTAGGSNQPQHF
TRBJ1-1,TRBD1,TRBV10-2,.,TGCGCCAGCAGGCCGGGACAGGGGAACACTGAAGCTTTCTTT,CASRPGQGNTEAFF
TRBJ1-1,TRBD1,TRBV20-1,.,TGCAGTGCTAGTCCCCTTCCCGACAGGGTACTCATCTTT,CSASPLPDRVLIF
TRBJ1-5,.,TRBV6-2/TRBV6-3,.,TGTGCCAGCAGTTACAATAGGGGTGGGAGCAATCAGCCCCAGCATTTT,CASSYNRGGSNQPQHF